The 11 T cell receptor beta chains given below trace back to one sample, sequenced in a study of T cells in Graves' hyperthyroidism and ophthalmopathy. Authors of the study amplified TCR beta CDR3 regions from RNA transcripts. A set of HTBI primers served as the primers for a first-round RT-PCR of the TCR CDR3. MiXCR was run by TCRdb on the multiplex PCR reads, yielding one entry per CDR3 protein. The sample has about 180,000 distinct CDR3 sequences, 17% seen once. The sample comprised blood. These receptors were collected from a woman aged 50 to 65 with Graves' hyperthyroidism.

The V call is TRBV29-1, the J call TRBJ2-3, with D maybe TRBD1 (5 bases). V was cut by 7 bases and J by 3 bases, with 11 bases left in between. There are 12 residues in the CDR3. Germline-derived CDR1 and CDR2 are SQVTM and ANQGSEA. CDR3 bases: TGCAGCGGGGGCCATAGGACAGATACGCAGTATTTT. It translates to CSGGHRTDTQYF.

This clonotype was recorded only once. This chain links TRBV29-1 with TRBJ2-7; TRBD1 matches 7 bases. Germline loops: CDR1 SQVTM, CDR2 ANQGSEA. J was trimmed by 3 bases and V by 7 bases; bases with no gene match: 24. The CDR3 consists of 18 residues. The CDR3, as DNA: TGCAGCGACCACGACAGGGAACACAATTCCCTTCTCCTCTACGAGCAGTACTTC. This encodes CSDHDREHNSLLLYEQYF.

J is TRBJ1-1 and V is TRBV25-1; D is ambiguous. Trimming took 8 bases from V and 0 from J, leaving 16 bases between them. In germline, CDR1 is MGHDK, CDR2 SYGVNS. CDR3 length equals 15 residues. The CDR3 loop reads CASAPGRRMNTEAFF. CDR3 nucleotides: TGTGCCAGCGCCCCAGGTAGAAGAATGAACACTGAAGCTTTCTTT.

This clonotype was observed many times. The chain carries TRBV2 and TRBJ1-4, with 8 bases matching TRBD1. The CDR3 is 15 residues long. Trimming cost V 4 bases and J 7 bases; bases outside gene matches: 8. Germline CDR1 reads SNHLY; CDR2 reads FYNNEI. The CDR3 coding sequence is TGTGCCAGCAGTGGTACACAGGGGGAGGGTGAAAAACTGTTTTTT. This gives the protein CASSGTQGEGEKLFF.

This clonotype was detected ten times or more. This chain uses TRBV20-1 with TRBJ2-2; 9 nucleotides match TRBD2. CDR3 length equals 13 residues. Looked up from germline, CDR1 is DFQATT and CDR2 is SNEGSKA (reference sequence). Germline trimming cut 6 bases from V and 3 bases from J; bases unmatched to any gene: 2. In DNA form, the CDR3 reads TGCAGTGCGAGCGGGGGGCACACCGGGGAGCTGTTTTTT. Amino acid sequence: CSASGGHTGELFF.

V is TRBV11-2 and J is TRBJ2-1; D is possibly TRBD2 (7 bases). Germline values: CDR1 SGHAT, CDR2 FQNNGV. V was shortened by 7 bases and J by 10 bases, with 23 bases between the two germline ends. The CDR3 extends over 15 amino acids. The CDR3 region is CASTWGGRSQREQFF. The CDR3 nucleotides are TGTGCCAGCACCTGGGGGGGGCGGTCCCAGCGGGAGCAGTTCTTC. The full variable domain, with the rest looked up from reference TRBV11-2 and TRBJ2-1, is EAGVAQSPRYKIIEKRQSVAFWCNPISGHATLYWYQQILGQGPKLLIQFQNNGVVDDSQLPKDRFSAERLKGVDSTLKIQPAKLEDSAVYLCASTWGGRSQREQFFGPGTRLTVL.

As regards this clonotype: One end of the junction fails to match germline, which may point to a read error. The chain has TRBV10-3 and TRBJ2-1; a weak D match, TRBD2 (6 bases). The CDR3 totals 13 residues. Per the germline V gene, CDR1 is ENHRY and CDR2 is SYGVKD. The CDR3 nucleotides are TGTGTCATCAGCTCAGGCCTGGAGGGCGAGCAGTTCTTC. The encoded protein is CVISSGLEGEQFF.

This clonotype has a count of ten or more. The gene calls are TRBV6-1 and TRBJ2-3, with 14 bases that match TRBD2. The trim removed 6 bases at V and 0 bases at J, leaving 2 bases unmatched. In germline, CDR1 is MNHNS, CDR2 SASEGT. The CDR3 is made up of 16 amino acids. The CDR3 sequence: CASSRTSGGSTDTQYF. The DNA for the CDR3 is TGTGCCAGCAGCAGGACTAGCGGGGGGAGCACAGATACGCAGTATTTT.

This clonotype was seen ten or more times. V usage is TRBV6-1 and J usage is TRBJ1-6; no definite D call. Germline V gene lookup returns CDR1 MNHNS and CDR2 SASEGT. The CDR3 has 13 amino acids. V was clipped by 6 bases and J by 7 bases, with 10 bases between them. The CDR3 sequence is CASRETRNSPLHF. CDR3 coding DNA: TGTGCCAGCAGGGAGACCAGGAATTCACCCCTCCACTTT.

This clonotype showed up just a few times. This may arise from a read error, as a much more abundant clone is one base away. The chain joins TRBV12-3 or TRBV12-4 to TRBJ2-5; D unresolved. This CDR3 contains 13 residues. CDR3 nucleotides: TGTGCCAGCAGTTTACCGCCACAAGAGGCCCAGTACTTC. Translating it yields CASSLPPQEAQYF.

This clonotype was detected many times. DNA for the CDR3: TGTGCCAGCAGTGGCTTGAGCGGTGGACAAGAGACCCAGTACTTC. Protein product: CASSGLSGGQETQYF. The rearrangement joins TRBV27 to TRBJ2-5, with a weak D call TRBD2 (5 bases). The ends were cut back, 5 bases at V and 2 bases at J, with 15 bases in the middle. This CDR3 comprises 15 residues. Germline CDR1 and CDR2: MNHEY and SMNVEV (reference sequence).